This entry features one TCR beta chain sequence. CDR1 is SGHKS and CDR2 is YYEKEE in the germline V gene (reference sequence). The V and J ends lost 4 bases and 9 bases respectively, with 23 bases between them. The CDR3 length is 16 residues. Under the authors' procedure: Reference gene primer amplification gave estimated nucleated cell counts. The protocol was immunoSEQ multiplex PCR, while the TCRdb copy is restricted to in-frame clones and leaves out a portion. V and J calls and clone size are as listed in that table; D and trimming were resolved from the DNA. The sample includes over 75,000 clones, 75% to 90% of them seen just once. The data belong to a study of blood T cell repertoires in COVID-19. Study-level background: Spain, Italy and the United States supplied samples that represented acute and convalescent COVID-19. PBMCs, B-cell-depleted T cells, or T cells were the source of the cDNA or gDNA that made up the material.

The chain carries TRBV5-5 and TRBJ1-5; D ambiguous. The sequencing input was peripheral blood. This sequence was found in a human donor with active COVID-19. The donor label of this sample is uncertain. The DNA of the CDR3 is TGTGCCAGCAGCGCCTTCGGGGTGGGCGCGGGTCGGCCCCAGCATTTT. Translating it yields CASSAFGVGAGRPQHF.